This T cell receptor beta chain stems from a study of cytomegalovirus exposure and HLA in healthy donors. The overall study: The 550 to 800 first-cohort repertoires and the 130 or so validation repertoires shared the same platform, a later analysis reported. Findings and caveats of the study: Among TCR beta chains, those listed as cytomegalovirus-associated numbered about 150. Subsequent analysis of the 120 or so validation repertoires found a tendency for first-cohort TCR clusters to co-occur.

This clone was seen once. What it binds is unknown. The junction had 4 bases not matched to a gene; V was cut back by 10 bases and J by 0 bases. The CDR3 has 15 residues. Per the germline V gene, CDR1 is MDHEN and CDR2 is SYDVKM. Here immunoSEQ multiplex PCR was the method, and the copy in TCRdb shows in-frame clones only, minus some. The sample includes some 110,000 clones, 88% seen only once; the top ten take 1.5% to 2%. The chain recombines TRBV28 with TRBJ2-6, with TRBD1 matching over 9 bases. The clonotype originates from a man younger than 35 in good health and CMV-seronegative. Material for sequencing was PBMCs. The DNA for the CDR3 is TGTGCCACCGTGACAGGGGGCTCTGGGGCCAACGTCCTGACTTTC. Translation gives CATVTGGSGANVLTF.